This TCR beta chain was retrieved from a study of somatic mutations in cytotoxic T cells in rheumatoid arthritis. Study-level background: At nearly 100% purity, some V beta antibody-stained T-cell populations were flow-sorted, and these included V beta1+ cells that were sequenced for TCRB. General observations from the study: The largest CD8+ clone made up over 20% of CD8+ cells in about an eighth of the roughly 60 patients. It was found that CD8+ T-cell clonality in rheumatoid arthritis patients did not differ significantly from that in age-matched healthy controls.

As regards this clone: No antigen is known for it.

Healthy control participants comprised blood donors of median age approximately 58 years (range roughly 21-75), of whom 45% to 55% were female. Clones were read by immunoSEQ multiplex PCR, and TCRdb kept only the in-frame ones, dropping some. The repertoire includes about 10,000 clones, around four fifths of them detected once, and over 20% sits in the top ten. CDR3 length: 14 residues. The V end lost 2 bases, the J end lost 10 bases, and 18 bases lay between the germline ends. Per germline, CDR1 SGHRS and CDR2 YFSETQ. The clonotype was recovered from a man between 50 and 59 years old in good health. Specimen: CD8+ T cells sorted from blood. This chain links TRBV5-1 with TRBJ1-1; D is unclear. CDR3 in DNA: TGCGCCAGCAGCTTCGAGGTTTCACCCACCGGAGCTTTCTTT. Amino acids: CASSFEVSPTGAFF.